A single sample is the source of the 20 T cell receptor beta chains below, sequenced in a study of a mutant IDH1 vaccine in newly diagnosed glioma. Their cognate antigens are unknown. Time point noted: week 5, during vaccination. Doses of 300 ug of mutant IDH1 20-mer peptide were given with topical imiquimod. TCRdb keeps only in-frame clones here, not all; method: immunoSEQ multiplex PCR. The sample has about 38,000 clones; about four fifths are singletons. This sample comprised PBMCs, obtained from a glioma patient whose treatment included an IDH1 peptide vaccine. The receptors derive from a middle-aged man with glioma.

The V call is TRBV6-6, the J call TRBJ2-2; TRBD2 matches at 8 bases. This CDR3 has 14 residues. Losses at the gene ends were 8 bases for V and 7 bases for J; bases not matched to a gene: 9. The V gene's germline CDR1 is MNHNY and CDR2 SVGAGI (reference sequence). The CDR3 loop reads CASLSGGGHGELFF. The CDR3 DNA reads TGTGCCAGCCTCTCCGGGGGGGGTCACGGGGAGCTGTTTTTT.

The chain carries TRBV28 and TRBJ1-5; no definite D call. The CDR3 runs 12 residues. Trimming removed 6 bases from V and 4 bases from J, with 7 bases in between. Germline CDR1 and CDR2: MDHEN and SYDVKM. CDR3 sequence: CASSRSNQPQHF. As DNA, the CDR3 is TGTGCCAGCAGCCGTTCTAATCAGCCCCAGCATTTT.

The rearrangement joins TRBV7-8 to TRBJ2-6; no clear D gene. The CDR3 extends over 13 amino acids. Germline CDR1 SGHVS, CDR2 FQNEAQ. V lost 3 bases, J lost 3 bases, and 3 bases lay in between. The DNA of the CDR3 is TGTGCCAGCAGCTTCGGTGGGGCCAACGTCCTGACTTTC. Translated, it gives CASSFGGANVLTF.

The chain couples TRBV19 to TRBJ1-1, with 7 bases matching TRBD1. With V trimmed by 9 bases and J by 3 bases, 10 bases remained unmatched. From germline, CDR1 is LNHDA and CDR2 SQIVND (reference sequence). This CDR3 contains 14 residues. The CDR3 is CASGQADRYTEAFF. CDR3 DNA: TGTGCCAGCGGACAGGCGGATCGATACACTGAAGCTTTCTTT.

V usage is TRBV29-1 and J usage is TRBJ1-1; D gene uncertain. Looked up from germline, CDR1 is SQVTM and CDR2 is ANQGSEA. Trimming left V 4 bases short and J 3 bases short, with 15 bases between. The CDR3 is made up of 14 amino acids. The CDR3 bases are TGCAGCGTTGTTCCGGGAGGGCGGTACACTGAAGCTTTCTTT. Protein: CSVVPGGRYTEAFF.

The chain has TRBV28 and TRBJ2-1; either TRBD1 or TRBD2 may supply D (5 bases each). This CDR3 is 16 amino acids long. Trimming stripped 6 bases from V and 4 bases from J, with 19 bases between. Germline assignment: CDR1 MDHEN and CDR2 SYDVKM. The CDR3 DNA reads as TGTGCCAGCAGCGGGGCCCAAGACAGACCTTACAATGAGCAGTTCTTC. This codes for CASSGAQDRPYNEQFF.

In this sample, this clone turned up a few times. The gene calls are TRBV7-8 and TRBJ1-1; D remains ambiguous. V was pared by 2 bases and J by 7 bases, with 11 bases between. Germline values: CDR1 SGHVS, CDR2 FQNEAQ. This CDR3 comprises 13 residues. For the CDR3, the DNA is TGTGCCAGCAGCTTAATCGGGCGCGGTGAAGCTTTCTTT. Translation gives CASSLIGRGEAFF.

CDR3 in amino acids: CAVRGDRGENTIYF. The CDR3 DNA reads TGTGCCGTCCGGGGTGACAGGGGTGAAAACACCATATATTTT. V is TRBV10-3 and J is TRBJ1-3; 8 positions agree with TRBD1. The CDR3 runs 14 residues. V lost 11 bases and J lost 6; bases outside the gene matches: 12. Per germline, CDR1 ENHRY and CDR2 SYGVKD.

The chain joins TRBV29-1 to TRBJ2-3; D is possibly TRBD2 (6 bases). The germline V gene encodes CDR1 SQVTM and CDR2 ANQGSEA. This CDR3 contains 14 residues. V was clipped by 4 bases and J by 0 bases, with 11 bases between them. For the CDR3, the DNA is TGCAGCGTTGGCGGGACCGTCAGCACAGATACGCAGTATTTT. Encoded protein: CSVGGTVSTDTQYF.

V gene TRBV11-3 combines with J gene TRBJ2-5; the D gene could be TRBD1 or TRBD2 (6 bases each). Germline V lookup: CDR1 SGHNT, CDR2 YENEEA. V dropped 3 bases and J dropped 10 bases, with 15 bases sitting between them. The CDR3 totals 13 residues. In nucleotides, the CDR3 is TGTGCCAGCAGCTTTATGGCAGGGGAGGACCAGTACTTC. Its translation: CASSFMAGEDQYF.

The chain recombines TRBV6-6 with TRBJ2-2; maybe TRBD1 (5 bases). Trimming took off 3 bases at V and 1 base at J, with 12 bases between the two ends. CDR1 MNHNY and CDR2 SVGAGI come from the germline V gene (reference sequence). This CDR3 is built from 16 residues. The CDR3 is CASSYDVDRNTGELFF. The CDR3 DNA sequence: TGTGCCAGCAGTTATGATGTTGACAGGAACACCGGGGAGCTGTTTTTT.

The J gene is TRBJ2-5, the V gene TRBV28; D possibly corresponds to TRBD2 (5 bases). The ends were cut back, 7 bases at V and 5 bases at J, with 17 bases in the middle. CDR3 size: 14 residues. Germline lookup yields CDR1 MDHEN and CDR2 SYDVKM. The CDR3 here is CASTSGSRVETQYF. CDR3 nucleotides: TGTGCCAGCACCTCGGGGAGCCGGGTGGAGACCCAGTACTTC.

The chain employs TRBV4-2 and TRBJ2-7, with 10 bases aligning to TRBD1. The CDR3 consists of 16 residues. V shed 2 bases, J shed 3 bases, and the junction held 7 bases outside the gene matches. Germline loops: CDR1 LGHNA, CDR2 YNFKEQ. CDR3 in amino acids: CASSQSSGTGVYEQYF. The CDR3 nucleotides read TGTGCCAGCAGCCAATCCTCCGGGACAGGGGTCTACGAGCAGTACTTC.

V and J are TRBV29-1 and TRBJ2-1, with TRBD2 matching over 9 bases. Unmatched junction bases numbered 7, after V lost 4 bases and J lost 9 bases. The V gene's germline CDR1 is SQVTM and CDR2 ANQGSEA. CDR3 length: 13 residues. This CDR3 reads CSVGTSGFAEQFF. The CDR3 DNA reads as TGCAGCGTTGGCACTAGCGGGTTCGCTGAGCAGTTCTTC.

In its sample, this clone was seen a few times. This rearrangement joins TRBV14 to TRBJ1-4, with D perhaps TRBD1 (5 bases). The V and J ends lost 4 bases and 8 bases respectively, with 11 bases between them. CDR1 and CDR2 from the germline V gene are SGHDN and FVKESK. The CDR3 runs to 13 residues. CDR3: CASSPFQGEKLFF. DNA for the CDR3: TGTGCCAGCAGCCCTTTTCAGGGAGAAAAACTGTTTTTT. The variable domain in full, completed from reference TRBV14 and TRBJ1-4, reads EAGVTQFPSHSVIEKGQTVTLRCDPISGHDNLYWYRRVMGKEIKFLLHFVKESKQDESGMPNNRFLAERTGGTYSTLKVQPAELEDSGVYFCASSPFQGEKLFFGSGTQLSVL.

V is TRBV6-6 and J is TRBJ2-5; 13 nucleotides line up with TRBD2. The CDR3 runs to 15 residues. V shed 5 bases, J shed 5 bases, and the junction held 5 bases outside the gene matches. Germline assignment: CDR1 MNHNY and CDR2 SVGAGI (reference sequence). The CDR3 here is CASSGLAGDTETQYF. CDR3 nucleotide sequence: TGTGCCAGCAGTGGACTAGCGGGAGATACTGAGACCCAGTACTTC.

V gene TRBV27 combines with J gene TRBJ2-7, with TRBD1 matching 10 bases. In germline, CDR1 is MNHEY, CDR2 SMNVEV (reference sequence). This CDR3 is built from 15 residues. The junction had 7 bases not matched to a gene; V was cut back by 6 bases and J by 2 bases. The CDR3 loop is CASSHSGTGAYEQYF. CDR3 nucleotides: TGTGCCAGCAGCCACTCCGGGACAGGGGCCTACGAGCAGTACTTC.

The gene calls are TRBV18 and TRBJ2-1, with 7 bases aligning to TRBD1. The V gene end was trimmed by 5 bases and the J gene end by 5 bases; junction bases not matched to a gene: 3. CDR3 size: 13 residues. Germline values: CDR1 KGHSH, CDR2 LQKENI. The CDR3 spells CASSSGQHNEQFF. The CDR3 DNA reads TGTGCCAGCTCATCGGGACAGCACAATGAGCAGTTCTTC.

The chain has TRBV5-8 and TRBJ2-4; TRBD1 agrees at 9 bases. From germline, CDR1 is SGHTS and CDR2 YDEGEE. With 0 bases clipped from V and 7 bases from J, the junction kept 14 bases outside the gene matches. The CDR3 covers 18 residues. The chain's CDR3 is CASSLDPGQGLVGNIQYF. As DNA, the CDR3 is TGTGCCAGCAGCTTGGATCCGGGACAGGGATTAGTAGGGAACATTCAGTACTTC.

The rearrangement joins TRBV5-1 to TRBJ2-2; D remains unclear. Germline V CDR1 and CDR2: SGHRS, YFSETQ. This CDR3 contains 13 residues. Trimming took 5 bases from V and 1 from J, leaving 6 bases between them. The DNA for the CDR3 is TGCGCCAGCAGATCTGGGAACACCGGGGAGCTGTTTTTT. It yields the protein CASRSGNTGELFF.